In its sample, the clone carrying this T cell receptor beta chain was seen many times. The data were obtained in a study of T cells in Graves' hyperthyroidism and ophthalmopathy. Study-level information: Peripheral blood was secured at the point of initial diagnosis, before any treatment.

This CDR3 has 15 amino acids. V was cut by 0 bases and J by 4 bases, with 7 bases left in between. Germline lookup yields CDR1 MNHEY and CDR2 SMNVEV (reference sequence). TCR beta CDR3 regions were amplified from RNA transcripts. When the TCR CDR3 underwent first-round RT-PCR, the HTBI primer set was used. Via MiXCR, TCRdb re-called the multiplex PCR reads, giving one row per CDR3 protein. The data show hundreds of thousands of distinct CDR3 sequences, about 15% seen once. This receptor was obtained from a woman aged 40 to 55 with Graves' ophthalmopathy. The sequenced sample consisted of blood. This chain uses TRBV27 with TRBJ2-6; D is undetermined. The CDR3 nucleotides read TGTGCCAGCAGTTTATCCCCGACGGGGGCCAACGTCCTGACTTTC. This codes for CASSLSPTGANVLTF.